These 18 T cell receptor beta chains came from one sample sequenced in a study of CD8 T cells in Susac syndrome. The authors reverse transcribed roughly 0.5 to 1 ug RNA with random hexamers. TCRdb fed the immunoSEQ multiplex PCR reads into MiXCR, producing one record per CDR3 protein. Of 250,000 to 300,000 distinct CDR3 sequences listed, about 89% are singletons. The sample taken for sequencing was CD8+ T cells from PBMCs. Receptors originate from a human donor with multiple sclerosis.

The rearrangement joins TRBV19 to TRBJ2-7; 7 nucleotides match TRBD2. The V and J ends lost 3 bases and 2 bases, in that order; junction bases with no gene match: 7. Germline values: CDR1 LNHDA, CDR2 SQIVND (reference sequence). The length of the CDR3 is 15 residues. The CDR3 reads CASSIERGFTYEQYF. CDR3 nucleotide sequence: TGTGCCAGTAGTATCGAGCGGGGTTTCACCTACGAGCAGTACTTC.

The chain combines TRBV28 with TRBJ2-1; no reliable D call. The V end lost 6 bases, the J end lost 0 bases, and 9 bases lay between the germline ends. The CDR3 has 14 residues. The germline V gene encodes CDR1 MDHEN and CDR2 SYDVKM. CDR3: CASSWRGSYNEQFF. The CDR3 DNA reads as TGTGCCAGCAGCTGGAGAGGCTCCTACAATGAGCAGTTCTTC.

The chain couples TRBV4-3 to TRBJ2-7; D gene unclear. With 0 bases removed from V and 1 base from J, the gap between germline ends came to 19 bases. CDR1 is LGHNA, CDR2 YSLEER, per germline. The length of the CDR3 is 18 residues. The CDR3 loop reads CASSQEGISVIGSYEQYF. The CDR3 DNA reads as TGCGCCAGCAGCCAAGAAGGTATTTCGGTGATAGGATCCTACGAGCAGTACTTC.

The gene calls are TRBV28 and TRBJ2-3; no reliable D call. The V end lost 8 bases, the J end lost 5 bases, and 8 bases lay between the germline ends. From germline, CDR1 is MDHEN and CDR2 SYDVKM. This CDR3 is built from 11 residues. CDR3 sequence: CASSAVDTQYF. DNA for the CDR3: TGTGCCAGCTCGGCAGTAGATACGCAGTATTTT.

This chain links TRBV12-3 or TRBV12-4 with TRBJ1-5, with 7 positions matching TRBD1. With V trimmed by 7 bases and J by 4 bases, 10 bases remained unmatched. The CDR3 totals 15 residues. The CDR3 coding sequence is TGTGCCAGCACCATACGAGGGGGCGGGAATCAGCCCCAGCATTTT. Translating it yields CASTIRGGGNQPQHF.

This clonotype has just a few counts. The J gene is TRBJ1-1, the V gene TRBV27, with D unresolved. The germline CDR1 and CDR2 sequences are MNHEY and SMNVEV (reference sequence). V was pared by 0 bases and J by 4 bases, with 6 bases between. The length of the CDR3 is 13 residues. The CDR3 sequence: CASSLSGSTEAFF. The CDR3 DNA follows: TGTGCCAGCAGTTTATCTGGAAGCACTGAAGCTTTCTTT.

The V call is TRBV19, the J call TRBJ2-1; 10 nucleotides line up with TRBD2. There are 16 residues in the CDR3. Germline trimming cut 7 bases from V and 6 bases from J; bases unmatched to any gene: 12. CDR1 LNHDA and CDR2 SQIVND come from the germline V gene (reference sequence). The CDR3, as DNA: TGTGCCAGTATGAGCGGGAGGGCCCGCTCCGCCAATGAGCAGTTCTTC. Its protein is CASMSGRARSANEQFF.

This clonotype was found a few times. This rearrangement joins TRBV7-9 to TRBJ2-5; D gene uncertain. With 6 bases removed from V and 0 bases from J, the gap between germline ends came to 17 bases. This CDR3 contains 16 residues. From germline, CDR1 is SEHNR and CDR2 FQNEAQ (reference sequence). DNA for the CDR3: TGTGCCAGCAGTTATACTGAACTGCGGAACCAAGAGACCCAGTACTTC. Amino acid sequence: CASSYTELRNQETQYF.

J is TRBJ2-5 and V is TRBV4-3; a possible D gene is TRBD2 (5 bases). Germline V gene data show CDR1 as LGHNA and CDR2 as YSLEER. The length of the CDR3 is 15 residues. Between the trimmed V and J ends, which lost 1 base and 3 bases, there was a span of 12 bases. CDR3 in amino acids: CASSQGAVGEETQYF. The CDR3 DNA reads as TGCGCCAGCAGCCAAGGAGCGGTCGGGGAAGAGACCCAGTACTTC.

This sequence joins TRBV20-1 and TRBJ1-1; 8 nucleotides line up with TRBD1. Germline V gives CDR1 DFQATT, CDR2 SNEGSKA (reference sequence). V shed 3 bases and J 5 bases; nucleotides not matched to a gene: 8. CDR3 length: 14 amino acids. The CDR3, as DNA: TGCAGTGCTAGCGCAGGGGGCTGGGAGACTGAAGCTTTCTTT. It specifies CSASAGGWETEAFF.

This chain joins TRBV27 and TRBJ2-7; TRBD1 agrees at 9 bases. The germline V gene encodes CDR1 MNHEY and CDR2 SMNVEV (reference sequence). Germline trimming cut 1 base from V and 5 bases from J; bases unmatched to any gene: 15. The CDR3 is 18 amino acids. This CDR3 reads CASSLLLQSWDRDHEQYF. Written as DNA, the CDR3 is TGTGCCAGCAGTTTATTACTCCAGTCGTGGGACAGGGACCACGAGCAGTACTTC.

This chain uses TRBV19 with TRBJ2-2, with 9 positions matching TRBD1. CDR1 is LNHDA and CDR2 is SQIVND in the germline V gene (reference sequence). Unmatched junction bases numbered 8, after V lost 5 bases and J lost 4 bases. The CDR3 totals 16 residues. Here the CDR3 reads CASSGPGQGSTGELFF. CDR3 nucleotide sequence: TGTGCCAGTAGTGGGCCGGGACAGGGTTCCACCGGGGAGCTGTTTTTT. The full variable domain, its missing parts supplied by reference TRBV19 and TRBJ2-2, is DGGITQSPKYLFRKEGQNVTLSCEQNLNHDAMYWYRQDPGQGLRLIYYSQIVNDFQKGDIAEGYSVSREKKESFPLTVTSAQKNPTAFYLCASSGPGQGSTGELFFGEGSRLTVL.

This clonotype was found once. V is TRBV5-8 and J is TRBJ2-2; TRBD1 is a possible D gene (5 bases). There are 14 residues in the CDR3. Germline loops: CDR1 SGHTS, CDR2 YDEGEE. Trimming cost V 4 bases and J 4 bases, with 11 bases left between them. The CDR3 region is CASSRQRATGELFF. Written as DNA, the CDR3 is TGTGCCAGCAGCAGACAGCGAGCCACCGGGGAGCTGTTTTTT.

This clonotype was seen just once. The chain employs TRBV20-1 and TRBJ2-7; TRBD2 agrees at 13 bases. The CDR3 extends over 14 amino acids. CDR1 DFQATT and CDR2 SNEGSKA come from the germline V gene (reference sequence). V lost 6 bases to trimming and J lost 4 bases; unmatched junction nucleotides: 6. The CDR3 sequence is CSAIGLAGVYEQYF. CDR3 nucleotides: TGCAGTGCGATAGGACTAGCGGGGGTTTACGAGCAGTACTTC.

The chain links TRBV29-1 to TRBJ2-7; TRBD1 aligns across 7 bases. Unmatched junction bases numbered 9, after V lost 7 bases and J lost 3 bases. The CDR3 is 13 amino acids. Per the germline V gene, CDR1 is SQVTM and CDR2 is ANQGSEA. The CDR3: CSARDSDVYEQYF. In nucleotides, the CDR3 is TGCAGCGCCCGGGACAGTGATGTCTACGAGCAGTACTTC.

The chain links TRBV6-2 or TRBV6-3 to TRBJ1-5, with D unresolved. The V end was cut by 9 bases, the J end by 4 bases, with 22 bases between. CDR1 is MNHEY, CDR2 SVGEGT, per germline. The CDR3 consists of 16 residues. This CDR3 is CASSRPHTERNQPQHF. CDR3 DNA sequence: TGTGCCAGTTCACGGCCACACACAGAAAGAAATCAGCCCCAGCATTTT.

The J gene is TRBJ1-5, the V gene TRBV27; 7 bases are shared with TRBD1. The germline V gene has CDR1 MNHEY and CDR2 SMNVEV (reference sequence). The CDR3 consists of 15 residues. The V segment lost 6 bases and the J segment 0 bases; nucleotides outside the gene matches: 5. The DNA of the CDR3 is TGTGCCAGCAGACGGACAGGCGGTAGCAATCAGCCCCAGCATTTT. Protein: CASRRTGGSNQPQHF.

The chain recombines TRBV5-4 with TRBJ2-2; 11 bases are shared with TRBD2. The CDR3 consists of 15 residues. The germline CDR1 and CDR2 sequences are SGHNT and YYREEE (reference sequence). V shed 0 bases and J 12 bases; nucleotides not matched to a gene: 7. CDR3 DNA: TGTGCCAGCAGCTTGGAGACTAGCGGGGCGGCCCAGCTGTTTTTT. Protein: CASSLETSGAAQLFF.